Listed below are T cell receptor beta chains from one sample, sequenced in a study of T cell changes during pregnancy in multiple sclerosis. Measured with immunoSEQ multiplex PCR; TCRdb has only the in-frame clones, and not every one. The table includes tens of thousands of clones, roughly 90% detected once. The sample here was peripheral blood, taken in the first trimester of pregnancy. These receptors were taken from a female donor in good health, enrolled as a control in a pregnancy study. The CDR3 runs from the conserved cysteine through the conserved F or W. The order of the fields is J gene, clone size, D gene, V gene, CDR3 protein, CDR3 DNA. D genes are given only for firm matches. Some rows have no size entry. The others give once, few or many, or a class for an expanded clone.

>TRBJ1-1|NA|TRBD1|TRBV29-1
CSVRGTGKNTEAFF
TGCAGCGTCCGGGGGACAGGGAAAAACACTGAAGCTTTCTTT
>TRBJ2-7|NA|TRBD2|TRBV27
CASSLSAGGFYEQYF
TGTGCCAGCAGTTTATCAGCGGGAGGGTTCTACGAGCAGTACTTC
>TRBJ1-5|NA|NA|TRBV7-9
CASSLMGGQPQHF
TGTGCCAGCAGCTTAATGGGGGGTCAGCCCCAGCATTTT
>TRBJ2-7|NA|TRBD2|TRBV6-5
CASTLYTGTSYEQYF
TGTGCCAGCACCCTCTATACCGGGACTAGCTACGAGCAGTACTTC
>TRBJ2-7|NA|NA|TRBV7-6
CASSRQASTEQYF
TGTGCCAGCTCTCGGCAGGCCAGTACGGAGCAGTACTTC
>TRBJ1-5|NA|NA|TRBV30
CAWSVASLNQPQHF
TGTGCCTGGAGTGTAGCGTCGCTCAATCAGCCCCAGCATTTT
>TRBJ2-5|NA|NA|TRBV11-2
CASSLPGKETQYF
TGTGCCAGCAGCTTACCAGGGAAAGAGACCCAGTACTTC
>TRBJ2-2|NA|NA|TRBV27
CASSPFQGIGELFF
TGTGCCAGTAGTCCATTTCAGGGAATCGGGGAGCTGTTTTTT
>TRBJ2-6|NA|NA|TRBV9
CASSVGLVVSGANVLTF
TGTGCCAGCAGCGTAGGACTAGTGGTATCTGGGGCCAACGTCCTGACTTTC
>TRBJ2-7|NA|NA|TRBV14
CASSQYVGSSYEQYF
TGTGCCAGCAGCCAATACGTCGGGTCCTCCTACGAGCAGTACTTC
>TRBJ2-1|NA|TRBD1|TRBV29-1
CSVEGQLSSYNEQFF
TGCAGCGTTGAGGGACAGCTAAGCTCCTACAATGAGCAGTTCTTC
>TRBJ1-1|NA|NA|TRBV7-3
CATKGRGNTEAFF
TGTGCCACCAAGGGTAGGGGGAACACTGAAGCTTTCTTT
>TRBJ2-1|NA|TRBD2|TRBV10-3
CAISENQGLAGYNEQFF
TGTGCCATCAGCGAGAACCAGGGACTAGCGGGATACAATGAGCAGTTCTTC
>TRBJ1-5|NA|NA|TRBV27
CASSAAYNRFSNQPQHF
TGTGCCAGCAGTGCGGCGTACAACCGATTTAGCAATCAGCCCCAGCATTTT
>TRBJ2-7|NA|TRBD2|TRBV23-1
CASSQPGLAYSYEQYF
TGCGCCAGCAGTCAACCCGGACTAGCGTACTCCTACGAGCAGTACTTC
>TRBJ1-2|few|NA|TRBV4-2
CASSQAHDNYGYTF
TGTGCCAGCAGCCAAGCACACGATAACTATGGCTACACCTTC
>TRBJ2-7|NA|TRBD1|TRBV5-6
CASSNLGQGKHEQYF
TGTGCCAGCAGCAACCTAGGACAGGGTAAACACGAGCAGTACTTC
>TRBJ2-2|NA|TRBD2|TRBV7-7
CASSPRALAGGELFF
TGTGCTAGCAGCCCGAGAGCTCTAGCGGGCGGGGAGCTGTTTTTT
>TRBJ1-5|NA|NA|TRBV5-1
CASSLGGSNQPQHF
TGCGCCAGCAGCTTAGGGGGATCCAATCAGCCCCAGCATTTT
>TRBJ2-1|NA|TRBD2|TRBV5-6
CASSVGGAGEQFF
TGTGCCAGCAGCGTCGGGGGGGCCGGTGAGCAGTTCTTC
>TRBJ1-2|NA|TRBD1|TRBV14
CASSPWTGANYGYTF
TGTGCCAGCAGCCCGTGGACAGGGGCTAACTATGGCTACACCTTC
>TRBJ2-2|NA|TRBD2|TRBV28
CASSTPGLAGGKAGELFF
TGTGCCAGCAGTACTCCGGGACTAGCGGGAGGAAAAGCCGGGGAGCTGTTTTTT
>TRBJ1-1|few|NA|TRBV27
CASSPSGTSEAFF
TGTGCCAGCAGCCCCTCGGGGACAAGTGAAGCTTTCTTT
>TRBJ2-7|NA|TRBD1|TRBV20-1
CSAGTGREQYF
TGCAGTGCTGGGACAGGGCGTGAGCAGTACTTC
>TRBJ2-3|NA|TRBD2|TRBV4-3
CASSQDATSGTDTQYF
TGCGCCAGCAGCCAAGATGCGACTAGCGGCACAGATACGCAGTATTTT
>TRBJ1-4|NA|NA|TRBV18
CASSPASSNEKLFF
TGTGCCAGCTCACCCGCGTCTTCTAATGAAAAACTGTTTTTT
>TRBJ1-5|NA|NA|TRBV11-2
CASSLETDTPQHF
TGTGCCAGCAGCTTAGAGACTGATACGCCCCAGCATTTT
>TRBJ2-3|NA|NA|TRBV28
CASSLSQGISTDTQYF
TGTGCCAGCAGTTTATCTCAGGGCATCAGCACAGATACGCAGTATTTT
>TRBJ1-4|once|TRBD1|TRBV5-4
CASSLTGGEEKLFF
TGTGCCAGCAGCTTGACAGGGGGCGAAGAAAAACTGTTTTTT
>TRBJ2-2|NA|TRBD1|TRBV30
CASGTGVTGELFF
TGTGCCTCCGGGACAGGGGTTACCGGGGAGCTGTTTTTT
>TRBJ2-3|once|NA|TRBV7-2
CASSPRRENTQYF
TGTGCCAGCAGCCCTAGGCGGGAAAATACGCAGTATTTT